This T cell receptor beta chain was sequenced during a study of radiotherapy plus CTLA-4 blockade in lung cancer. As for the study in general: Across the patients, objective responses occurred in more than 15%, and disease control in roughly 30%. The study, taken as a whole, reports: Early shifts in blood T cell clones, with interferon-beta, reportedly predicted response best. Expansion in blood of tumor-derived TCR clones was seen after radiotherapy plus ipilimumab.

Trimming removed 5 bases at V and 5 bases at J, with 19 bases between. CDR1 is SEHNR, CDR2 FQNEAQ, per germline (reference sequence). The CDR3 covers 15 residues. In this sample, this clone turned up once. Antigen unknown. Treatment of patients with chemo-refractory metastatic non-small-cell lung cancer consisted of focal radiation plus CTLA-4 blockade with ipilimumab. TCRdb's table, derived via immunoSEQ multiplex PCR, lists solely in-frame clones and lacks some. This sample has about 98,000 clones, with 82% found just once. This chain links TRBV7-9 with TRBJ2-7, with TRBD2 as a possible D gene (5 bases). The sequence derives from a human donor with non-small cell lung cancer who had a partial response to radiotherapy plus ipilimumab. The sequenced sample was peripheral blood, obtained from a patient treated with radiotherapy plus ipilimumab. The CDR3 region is CASSPRASRRNEQYF. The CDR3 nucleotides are TGTGCCAGCAGCCCCCGGGCCTCTAGGAGGAACGAGCAGTACTTC.